The clone carrying this TCR beta chain was observed a handful of times. Mismatch with germline at one junction end may stem from a read error. Peripheral blood, ten milliliters per donor, was collected. Germline V lookup: CDR1 LGHNA, CDR2 YNFKEQ. The length of the CDR3 is 16 residues. This specimen comes from a study of blood T cells in healthy people across ages. A J-beta primer mix and a sample-barcoded 5' primer were used in a second PCR of about 6 to 12 cycles. TCRdb itself ran the 5' RACE reads through MiXCR, one entry per CDR3 protein. The sample has roughly 1,500,000 distinct CDR3 sequences, roughly 32% seen once.

Specimen: blood. This chain joins TRBV4-2 and TRBJ2-1, with a possible D match to TRBD2 (7 bases). This sequence originates from a woman aged 25 to 45 in good health. CDR3 sequence: CASNQLGRGAGNEQFF. CDR3 DNA: TGTGCCAGCAACCAACTCGGACGGGGGGCGGGGAATGAGCAGTTCTTC.